This T cell receptor beta chain was retrieved from a study of technical replicates of blood from a few donors. The protocol was immunoSEQ multiplex PCR, while the TCRdb copy is restricted to in-frame clones and leaves out a portion. The table records 60,000 to 85,000 clones, approximately 94% of them present only once. V lost 3 bases, J lost 2 bases, and 12 bases lay in between. The CDR3 spans 15 residues. The chain has TRBV23-1 and TRBJ2-3; possible D gene TRBD1, 6 bases. TRBV23-1 is treated as an ORF (open reading frame) with a function not yet certain. The source of this sequence is a human donor in good health. The sample comprised T cells isolated from PBMCs. The CDR3 loop is CASSHRGNDTDTQYF. CDR3 nucleotides: TGCGCCAGCAGTCACAGGGGTAACGACACAGATACGCAGTATTTT.